A single sample is the source of the 20 T cell receptor beta chains below, sequenced in a study of CD8 T cells in Susac syndrome. The RNA input was about 0.5 to 1 ug, and it was reverse transcribed with random hexamers. TCRdb reanalysed the immunoSEQ multiplex PCR reads using MiXCR and keeps one entry per CDR3 protein. The sample contains about 440,000 distinct CDR3 sequences, approximately 85% of which appear only once. The sample taken for sequencing was CD8+ T cells from PBMCs. These receptors were taken from a human donor with multiple sclerosis.

The chain has TRBV3-1 and TRBJ2-5; a weak D match, TRBD2 (6 bases). The CDR3 has 15 amino acids. Germline CDR1 is LGHDT and CDR2 is YNNKEL (reference sequence). The ends were cut back, 1 base at V and 2 bases at J, with 11 bases in the middle. Written as DNA, the CDR3 is TGTGCCAGCAGCCAAGGAAGGAGGGGACAAGAGACCCAGTACTTC. Encoded protein: CASSQGRRGQETQYF.

This clonotype showed up just a few times. This chain connects TRBV11-2 to TRBJ2-3, with 9 bases fitting TRBD2. The CDR3 is 15 amino acids. V gave up 5 bases and J gave up 4 bases; unmatched junction bases: 7. Germline-derived CDR1 and CDR2 are SGHAT and FQNNGV. This CDR3 is CASSPIAGVADTQYF. CDR3 sequence (DNA): TGTGCCAGCAGCCCGATAGCGGGAGTGGCAGATACGCAGTATTTT.

V and J are TRBV7-2 and TRBJ2-2; D unresolved. This CDR3 has 16 amino acids. V was clipped by 1 base and J by 2 bases, with 11 bases between them. CDR1 is SGHTA, CDR2 FQGNSA, per germline. The CDR3 coding sequence is TGTGCCAGCAGCTTAGATGGAGAGCTTAACACCGGGGAGCTGTTTTTT. Translating it yields CASSLDGELNTGELFF.

This sequence joins TRBV10-2 and TRBJ2-5, with TRBD2 identical over 9 bases. The CDR3 runs to 17 residues. Trimming took 6 bases from V and 5 from J; bases not matched to a gene: 16. Germline V gene sequence: CDR1 WSHSY, CDR2 SAAADI. The CDR3 loop reads CASRALELAGVGETQYF. The CDR3 DNA reads TGCGCCAGCAGGGCCCTTGAGTTAGCGGGAGTCGGTGAGACCCAGTACTTC.

This rearrangement joins TRBV5-1 to TRBJ1-1, with 9 bases aligning to TRBD1. Germline CDR1 SGHRS, CDR2 YFSETQ. This CDR3 is 15 amino acids long. The ends lost 5 bases at V and 3 bases at J; junction bases unmatched: 8. The CDR3 is CASRGTGQFHTEAFF. The CDR3 DNA reads TGCGCCAGCAGGGGGACAGGGCAGTTTCACACTGAAGCTTTCTTT.

As regards this clonotype: The germline gene is not matched at one end of the junction; a read error may be the cause. This chain uses TRBV6-5 with TRBJ1-5; D unresolved. The CDR3 loop spans 15 amino acids. Germline CDR1 reads MNHEY; CDR2 reads SVGAGI. Written as DNA, the CDR3 is TGTACCAGCAGTTACTCGGAGGGTGCCAATCAGCCCCAGCATTTT. This sequence encodes CTSSYSEGANQPQHF.

J is TRBJ2-1 and V is TRBV6-5; D is unclear. The CDR3 is made up of 12 amino acids. CDR1 and CDR2 (germline): MNHEY, SVGAGI. V was pared by 8 bases and J by 11 bases, with 16 bases between. CDR3 sequence: CASSSPGPQQFF. In nucleotides, the CDR3 is TGTGCCAGCTCCTCCCCTGGCCCTCAGCAGTTCTTC.

The gene calls are TRBV20-1 and TRBJ2-1, with TRBD2 identical over 8 bases. CDR3 length: 14 residues. J gave up 4 bases and V 6 bases, and 8 bases lay outside the gene matches. Germline V gene lookup returns CDR1 DFQATT and CDR2 SNEGSKA (reference sequence). CDR3 amino acids: CSADPERGYNEQFF. The CDR3 region has the DNA TGCAGTGCGGACCCCGAGCGGGGGTACAATGAGCAGTTCTTC.

This clonotype was seen once. The chain combines TRBV29-1 with TRBJ2-7; D is unclear. V was pared by 7 bases and J by 2 bases, with 21 bases between. The CDR3 spans 15 residues. Germline loops: CDR1 SQVTM, CDR2 ANQGSEA. In DNA form, the CDR3 reads TGCAGCGCTGAGTGGTCAGACCGGAATACCTACGAGCAGTACTTC. Protein: CSAEWSDRNTYEQYF.

The genes are TRBV6-1 and TRBJ2-3, with 12 bases that match TRBD2. The germline V gene has CDR1 MNHNS and CDR2 SASEGT. V trimming: 6 bases; J trimming: 2 bases; junction bases outside the gene matches: 6. The CDR3 runs 16 residues. The CDR3, as DNA: TGTGCCAGCAGGGAACTAGCGGGGGGATACACAGATACGCAGTATTTT. Protein: CASRELAGGYTDTQYF.

The gene calls are TRBV6-4 and TRBJ2-7; TRBD2 matches at 7 bases. With V trimmed by 9 bases and J by 2 bases, 1 base remained unmatched. The CDR3 extends over 11 amino acids. Looked up from germline, CDR1 is MRHNA and CDR2 is SNTAGT. In nucleotides, the CDR3 is TGTGCCAGAGGACTAGCCTACGAGCAGTACTTC. Translating it yields CARGLAYEQYF.

This sequence joins TRBV18 and TRBJ2-1; D gene unclear. Germline CDR1 and CDR2: KGHSH and LQKENI. Trimming stripped 3 bases from V and 3 bases from J, with 9 bases between. The CDR3 totals 14 residues. The CDR3 DNA is TGTGCCAGCTCACCCGACTTGTACTACAATGAGCAGTTCTTC. Amino acid sequence: CASSPDLYYNEQFF.

This clonotype was seen a few times. CDR3 coding DNA: TGTGCCAGCAGTCATCGTGAAGGCGAGCAGTTCTTC. Protein sequence: CASSHREGEQFF. This chain uses TRBV12-3 or TRBV12-4 with TRBJ2-1; no definite D call. The V gene lost 5 bases and the J gene lost 10 bases, with 12 bases spanning the gap. CDR3 size: 12 residues.

The chain uses TRBV29-1 and TRBJ2-4; 7 nucleotides align to TRBD2. The CDR3 has 16 amino acids. Germline V lookup: CDR1 SQVTM, CDR2 ANQGSEA. With V trimmed by 3 bases and J by 1 base, 9 bases remained unmatched. CDR3 protein: CSVDGGAGLAKNIQYF. The CDR3, as DNA: TGCAGCGTTGATGGGGGAGCGGGACTGGCCAAAAACATTCAGTACTTC. Looking up the rest from reference TRBV29-1 and TRBJ2-4 gives the full variable domain: SAVISQKPSRDICQRGTSLTIQCQVDSQVTMMFWYRQQPGQSLTLIATANQGSEATYESGFVIDKFPISRPNLTFSTLTVSNMSPEDSSIYLCSVDGGAGLAKNIQYFGAGTRLSVL.

The chain couples TRBV7-9 to TRBJ2-2; D possibly corresponds to TRBD1 (6 bases). The CDR3 contains 11 residues. V was shortened by 11 bases and J by 6 bases, with 10 bases between the two germline ends. Germline assignment: CDR1 SEHNR and CDR2 FQNEAQ (reference sequence). The CDR3 nucleotides are TGTGCCCCAGGGGTCGCCGGGGAGCTGTTTTTT. Its translation: CAPGVAGELFF.

The rearrangement links TRBV4-1 to TRBJ1-1; unclear D gene. CDR3 size: 16 residues. V was shortened by 0 bases and J by 10 bases, with 21 bases between the two germline ends. CDR1 and CDR2 from the germline V gene are MGHRA and YSYEKL. The CDR3 DNA is TGCGCCAGCAGCCAAGATCCGGGTCCCTCACATCGTGGAGCTTTCTTT. This sequence encodes CASSQDPGPSHRGAFF.

CDR3 DNA sequence: TGTGCCAGCAGAAGGGACCAAAACAATGAGCAGTTCTTC. It translates to CASRRDQNNEQFF. The rearrangement uses TRBV28 and TRBJ2-1; tentatively, D is TRBD1 or TRBD2 (5 bases each). CDR1 is MDHEN and CDR2 is SYDVKM in the germline V gene. V lost 6 bases, J lost 5 bases, and 11 bases lay in between. The CDR3 runs 13 residues. Full variable domain (outside the CDR3, taken from reference TRBV28 and TRBJ2-1): DVKVTQSSRYLVKRTGEKVFLECVQDMDHENMFWYRQDPGLGLRLIYFSYDVKMKEKGDIPEGYSVSREKKERFSLILESASTNQTSMYLCASRRDQNNEQFFGPGTRLTVL.

CDR3 coding DNA: TGTGCCAGCAGCTTGACAGGGGGCGAAGTCTACGAGCAGTACTTC. Translated: CASSLTGGEVYEQYF. This chain connects TRBV11-2 to TRBJ2-7; 10 bases fit TRBD1. The CDR3 has 15 amino acids. Germline-derived CDR1 and CDR2 are SGHAT and FQNNGV. The ends lost 3 bases at V and 3 bases at J; junction bases unmatched: 5.

This rearrangement joins TRBV6-1 to TRBJ2-3; 9 positions match TRBD2. This CDR3 comprises 19 residues. Germline V gene sequence: CDR1 MNHNS, CDR2 SASEGT. V gave up 8 bases and J gave up 0 bases; unmatched junction bases: 18. CDR3 loop: CASSPGSGGSWRSTDTQYF. The CDR3 DNA reads TGTGCCAGCTCCCCTGGGAGCGGGGGGTCCTGGCGGAGCACAGATACGCAGTATTTT.

This rearrangement joins TRBV9 to TRBJ2-3; D unclear. This CDR3 region has 12 residues. V lost 3 bases to trimming and J lost 6 bases, with 8 bases between them. Germline lookup yields CDR1 SGDLS and CDR2 YYNGEE. The CDR3 sequence is CASSEPGDTQYF. The CDR3 bases are TGTGCCAGCAGCGAGCCAGGTGATACGCAGTATTTT.